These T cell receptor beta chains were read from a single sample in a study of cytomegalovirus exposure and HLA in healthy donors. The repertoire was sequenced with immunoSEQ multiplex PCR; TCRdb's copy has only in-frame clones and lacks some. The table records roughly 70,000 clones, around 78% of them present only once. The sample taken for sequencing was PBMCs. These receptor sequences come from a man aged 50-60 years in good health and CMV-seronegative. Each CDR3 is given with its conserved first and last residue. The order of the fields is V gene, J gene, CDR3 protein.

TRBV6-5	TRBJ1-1	CASKWGESNTEAFF
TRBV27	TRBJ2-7	CASSLSSGVASYEQYF
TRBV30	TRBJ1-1	CAWRGARGAEAFF
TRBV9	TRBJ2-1	CASSTLLSGPYNEQFF
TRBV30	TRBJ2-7	CASQSRIHSYEQYF
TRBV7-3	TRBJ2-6	CASSLSPGVSGANVLTF
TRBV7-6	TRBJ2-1	CASSLKPTTSGSSNEQFF
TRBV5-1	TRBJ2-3	CASSRDGGASTDTQYF
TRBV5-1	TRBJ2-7	CASSLATTTEQYF
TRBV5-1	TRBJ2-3	CASSLGTTDTDTQYF
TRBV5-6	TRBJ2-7	CASSSRMTGGYEQYF
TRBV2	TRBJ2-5	CASNREVVEETQYF
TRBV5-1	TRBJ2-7	CASSTGQGGGSYEQYF
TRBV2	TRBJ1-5	CASRIEQGAWPQHF
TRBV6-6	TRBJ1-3	CATQGGAGNTIYF
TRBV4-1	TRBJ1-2	CASSQRTGDHNYGYTF
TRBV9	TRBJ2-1	CASSVSSGIYNEQFF
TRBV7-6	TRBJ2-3	CASSVGGERGAYTQYF
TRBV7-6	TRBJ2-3	CASSLGLAGTDTQYF
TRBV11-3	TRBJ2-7	CASSPESGLYEQYF
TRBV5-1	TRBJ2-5	CASSLTSPGETQYF
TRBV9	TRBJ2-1	CASSAPGQGASNEQFF
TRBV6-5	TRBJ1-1	CASSSNRATEAFF
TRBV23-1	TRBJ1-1	CASSHGGTEAFF
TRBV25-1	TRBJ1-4	CASSPLGQGNEKLFF
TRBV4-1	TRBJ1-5	CASSYTSGGNQPQHF
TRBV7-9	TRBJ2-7	CASSSFGTGGSLAYEQYF
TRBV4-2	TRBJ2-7	CASSHPQREQYF
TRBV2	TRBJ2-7	CASSVGTATYEQYF
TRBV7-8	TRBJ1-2	CASSPSGAIQNYGYTF
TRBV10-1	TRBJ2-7	CVDIGRTSSSYEQYF
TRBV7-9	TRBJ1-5	CASSSRNQPQHF
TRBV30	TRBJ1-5	CAWSVRRTGEFRNQPQHF
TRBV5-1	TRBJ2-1	CASSSKGQLTNEQFF
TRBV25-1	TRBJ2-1	CASSSGVYNEQFF
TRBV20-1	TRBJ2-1	CSARSYNEQFF
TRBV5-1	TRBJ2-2	CASSLGNPTGELFF
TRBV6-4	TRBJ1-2	CASSVSARGNYGYTF
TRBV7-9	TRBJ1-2	CASSLPGQGARGYTF
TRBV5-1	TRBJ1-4	CASSLVLGATNEKLFF
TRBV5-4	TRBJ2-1	CASSLGASGNEQFF
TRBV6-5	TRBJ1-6	CASRYRDSPLHF
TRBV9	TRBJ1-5	CASSVQGAQGQPQHF
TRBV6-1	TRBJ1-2	CASSEWDTGYGYTF
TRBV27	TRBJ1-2	CASRKRNYGYTF
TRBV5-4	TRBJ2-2	CASSLDRNTGELFF
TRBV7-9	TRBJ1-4	CASSLETVYATNEKLFF
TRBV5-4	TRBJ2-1	CASSPPGLANNEQFF
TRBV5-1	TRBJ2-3	CASSMAPGLSTDTQYF
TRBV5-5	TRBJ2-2	CASRYRGPNTGELFF
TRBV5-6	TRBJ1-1	CASSLPGPYTEAFF
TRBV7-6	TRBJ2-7	CASSPGTGSSYEQYF
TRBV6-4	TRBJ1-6	CAVRTGWVHNSPLHF
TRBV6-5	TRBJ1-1	CASTLRGRRDTEAFF
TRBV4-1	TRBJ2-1	CASSQGLAGRYNEQFF
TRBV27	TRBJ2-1	CASSLTAGGRTEQFF
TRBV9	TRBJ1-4	CASSVAGLPTNEKLFF
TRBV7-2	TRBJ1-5	CASSPLRQGNSNQPQHF
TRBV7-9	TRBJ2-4	CASSLVGPGSIQYF